Presented here are 32 T cell receptor beta chains from one specimen sequenced in a study of T-cell memory formation after mild COVID-19. TCRdb ran MiXCR on the 5' RACE reads and lists one entry per CDR3 protein. The table lists roughly 350,000 distinct CDR3 sequences, roughly 13% of them singletons, with about a fifth in the top ten. The sample taken for sequencing was PBMCs or a T cell subset sorted from them (not recorded which). The receptors were sampled from a man aged 18 to 30 who had mild COVID-19 (a few samples of this study predate the infection). Cell type and time point are not known.

This clonotype was observed a handful of times. The chain couples TRBV4-3 to TRBJ2-2, with 15 positions matching TRBD2. The ends lost 0 bases at V and 5 bases at J; junction bases unmatched: 10. CDR3 size: 20 residues. Per the germline V gene, CDR1 is LGHNA and CDR2 is YSLEER. In DNA, the CDR3 is TGCGCCAGCAGCCAAGATCTGGGACTAGCGGGGGGCCTCCCAACCGGGGAGCTGTTTTTT. Residues: CASSQDLGLAGGLPTGELFF.

This clonotype showed up just a few times. V usage is TRBV7-3 and J usage is TRBJ2-2; D may be TRBD1 (6 bases). Trimming took 5 bases from V and 0 from J, leaving 10 bases between them. Germline V gives CDR1 SGHTA, CDR2 FQGTGA. This CDR3 region has 15 residues. CDR3: CASSPDSSNTGELFF. The CDR3, as DNA: TGTGCCAGCAGCCCGGACAGCTCGAACACCGGGGAGCTGTTTTTT.

This chain joins TRBV4-1 and TRBJ2-3; D is uncertain. Per the germline V gene, CDR1 is MGHRA and CDR2 is YSYEKL. This CDR3 is 13 amino acids long. V was trimmed by 3 bases and J by 7 bases, leaving 11 bases between them. In DNA form, the CDR3 reads TGCGCCAGCAGCCACCCGGCCTCTCATACGCAGTATTTT. It is translated as CASSHPASHTQYF.

This clonotype was detected only a few times. The chain employs TRBV7-9 and TRBJ1-4; D is ambiguous. Germline V gene sequence: CDR1 SEHNR, CDR2 FQNEAQ (reference sequence). The CDR3 is made up of 15 amino acids. V was clipped by 4 bases and J by 12 bases, with 21 bases between them. Written as DNA, the CDR3 is TGTGCCAGCAGCTCCGTAGGGCAGAGCGGGTTGCAACTGTTTTTT. Its translation is CASSSVGQSGLQLFF.

This clonotype was counted only a few times. The chain recombines TRBV7-3 with TRBJ1-2; 9 bases agree with TRBD1. CDR3 size: 18 residues. CDR1 is SGHTA and CDR2 is FQGTGA in the germline V gene. V lost 3 bases, J lost 0 bases, and 11 bases stayed unmatched. The CDR3 region is CASSFVPGQGKPNYGYTF. CDR3 nucleotide sequence: TGTGCCAGCAGCTTCGTCCCGGGACAGGGAAAACCTAACTATGGCTACACCTTC.

This clonotype has more than one count but fewer than ten. The V gene is TRBV20-1, the J gene TRBJ1-5; D is unresolved. The V and J ends lost 0 bases and 7 bases respectively, with 13 bases between them. Per germline, CDR1 DFQATT and CDR2 SNEGSKA (reference sequence). CDR3 size: 14 residues. DNA for the CDR3: TGCAGTGCTAGAGATTATAAGAGAAGACAGCCCCAGCATTTT. It translates to CSARDYKRRQPQHF.

This clonotype was counted a few times. This rearrangement joins TRBV29-1 to TRBJ2-7; 8 bases agree with TRBD2. The germline CDR1 and CDR2 sequences are SQVTM and ANQGSEA. V was clipped by 2 bases and J by 3 bases; unmatched bases: 3. The CDR3 runs to 13 residues. CDR3 sequence (DNA): TGCAGCGTTGAATGGGCGGGGGGCTACGAGCAGTACTTC. This codes for CSVEWAGGYEQYF.

The rearrangement links TRBV15 to TRBJ2-7, with TRBD1 matching 9 bases. V lost 3 bases, J lost 3 bases, and 3 bases stayed unmatched. Germline V gene sequence: CDR1 LNHNV, CDR2 YYDKDF (reference sequence). This CDR3 is 14 amino acids long. The CDR3 DNA is TGTGCCACCAGCAGGGACAGGGGTTTCTACGAGCAGTACTTC. Translated, it gives CATSRDRGFYEQYF.

The chain joins TRBV20-1 to TRBJ2-2, with D hard to call. V dropped 1 base and J dropped 3 bases, with 12 bases sitting between them. CDR3 length equals 15 residues. CDR1 and CDR2 from the germline V gene are DFQATT and SNEGSKA (reference sequence). The CDR3: CSARAEWSDTGELFF. The CDR3 bases are TGCAGTGCTAGAGCGGAGTGGTCCGACACCGGGGAGCTGTTTTTT.

This clonotype was detected many times. This chain uses TRBV12-3 or TRBV12-4 with TRBJ2-5; tentative D call: TRBD1 (5 bases). V was trimmed by 1 base and J by 2 bases, leaving 8 bases between them. The length of the CDR3 is 14 residues. CDR3 DNA sequence: TGTGCCAGCAGTTTAGAGGGGTTTCAAGAGACCCAGTACTTC. Protein product: CASSLEGFQETQYF.

There are a few counts of this clonotype. The chain carries TRBV5-1 and TRBJ2-3; D may be TRBD1 (5 bases). This CDR3 has 14 residues. The ends were cut back, 1 base at V and 6 bases at J, with 12 bases in the middle. The germline V gene encodes CDR1 SGHRS and CDR2 YFSETQ. The CDR3 region is CASSLRQPADTQYF. For the CDR3, the DNA is TGCGCCAGCAGCTTGCGACAGCCCGCGGATACGCAGTATTTT.

This clonotype was recorded a few times. One end of the junction fails to match germline, which may point to a read error. The genes are TRBV4-3 and TRBJ2-7; unclear D gene. CDR1 is LGHNA and CDR2 is YSLEER in the germline V gene. The CDR3 is 15 residues long. The CDR3, as DNA: TGCGCCAGCAGCCAAGATCTCGGCAGATCCTCCGAGCAGTACTTC. It encodes CASSQDLGRSSEQYF.

The chain joins TRBV6-2 or TRBV6-3 to TRBJ2-3; no clear D gene. Germline V gives CDR1 MNHEY, CDR2 SVGEGT. The V end lost 10 bases, the J end lost 4 bases, and 18 bases lay between the germline ends. The CDR3 runs to 14 residues. CDR3 sequence (DNA): TGTGCCACTGACGGTTCGGATCGACCAGATACGCAGTATTTT. Translating gives CATDGSDRPDTQYF.

This clonotype has only a few counts. The genes are TRBV6-8 and TRBJ1-1, with D uncertain. CDR1 is MNHGY and CDR2 is SAAAGT in the germline V gene. Trimming removed 8 bases from V and 6 bases from J, with 19 bases in between. The CDR3 length is 14 residues. The CDR3 reads CASGERRGEAEAFF. The CDR3 DNA reads TGTGCCAGCGGGGAACGGCGTGGAGAAGCTGAAGCTTTCTTT.

The rearrangement links TRBV7-8 to TRBJ2-7; D gene uncertain. Germline-derived CDR1 and CDR2 are SGHVS and FQNEAQ. The CDR3 contains 13 residues. V lost 1 base and J 2 bases, leaving 6 bases between the germline ends. The CDR3 nucleotides read TGTGCCAGCAGCTTAGTTGGGCCCTACGAGCAGTACTTC. It translates to CASSLVGPYEQYF.

The rearrangement joins TRBV7-8 to TRBJ1-6, with TRBD1 identical over 9 bases. Trimming cost V 5 bases and J 0 bases; bases outside gene matches: 5. Germline CDR1 and CDR2: SGHVS and FQNEAQ. CDR3 length: 17 amino acids. The CDR3: CASSRQGESSYNSPLHF. DNA of the CDR3: TGTGCCAGCAGCCGACAGGGGGAGAGCTCCTATAATTCACCCCTCCACTTT.

V usage is TRBV24-1 and J usage is TRBJ1-1, with 11 nucleotides matching TRBD1. CDR3 length: 16 amino acids. Per germline, CDR1 KGHDR and CDR2 SFDVKD. The V segment lost 3 bases and the J segment 0 bases; nucleotides outside the gene matches: 2. The CDR3 spells CATSDGGQGVNTEAFF. CDR3 DNA: TGTGCCACCAGTGATGGGGGACAGGGGGTGAACACTGAAGCTTTCTTT.

This sequence joins TRBV15 and TRBJ2-7, with 7 bases identical to TRBD1. CDR3 length: 18 residues. Looked up from germline, CDR1 is LNHNV and CDR2 is YYDKDF (reference sequence). V dropped 0 bases and J dropped 0; count of bases not matched to a gene: 11. This CDR3 reads CATSRDLRGRWSSYEQYF. CDR3 DNA sequence: TGTGCCACCAGCAGAGATTTAAGGGGGCGGTGGAGCTCCTACGAGCAGTACTTC. Full variable domain (rest looked up from reference TRBV15 and TRBJ2-7): DAMVIQNPRYQVTQFGKPVTLSCSQTLNHNVMYWYQQKSSQAPKLLFHYYDKDFNNEADTPDNFQSRRPNTSFCFLDIRSPGLGDTAMYLCATSRDLRGRWSSYEQYFGPGTRLTVT.

This clonotype has just a few counts. V and J are TRBV7-8 and TRBJ1-5; D gene unclear. V lost 1 base, J lost 4 bases, and 11 bases lay in between. CDR3 length equals 15 residues. Germline assignment: CDR1 SGHVS and CDR2 FQNEAQ. The CDR3 coding sequence is TGTGCCAGCAGCTTAGGGCAGGCCATTAATCAGCCCCAGCATTTT. Translation gives CASSLGQAINQPQHF. The complete variable domain, with remaining parts taken from reference TRBV7-8 and TRBJ1-5, reads GAGVSQSPRYKVAKRGQDVALRCDPISGHVSLFWYQQALGQGPEFLTYFQNEAQLDKSGLPSDRFFAERPEGSVSTLKIQRTQQEDSAVYLCASSLGQAINQPQHFGDGTRLSIL.

This chain connects TRBV6-2 or TRBV6-3 to TRBJ2-3; tentatively, D is TRBD2 (5 bases). The CDR3 totals 13 residues. The V and J ends lost 7 bases and 1 base respectively, with 9 bases between them. Germline CDR1 is MNHEY and CDR2 is SVGEGT. The CDR3 sequence: CASTDYRTDTQYF. The CDR3 nucleotides read TGTGCCAGCACCGACTACCGCACAGATACGCAGTATTTT.

This clonotype showed up just a few times. V and J are TRBV12-3 or TRBV12-4 and TRBJ1-5; D might be TRBD1 (5 bases). The CDR3 loop spans 15 amino acids. V was shortened by 6 bases and J by 9 bases, with 21 bases between the two germline ends. Here the CDR3 DNA reads TGTGCCAGCAGGGGGAGGGACGGCCTGGGTTCGCCCCAGCATTTT. As protein: CASRGRDGLGSPQHF.

The chain has TRBV5-1 and TRBJ2-1; D gene unclear. With 2 bases removed from V and 0 bases from J, the gap between germline ends came to 6 bases. There are 14 residues in the CDR3. The germline CDR1 and CDR2 sequences are SGHRS and YFSETQ. CDR3 loop: CASSFQRSYNEQFF. The CDR3 DNA is TGCGCCAGCAGCTTCCAGCGCTCCTACAATGAGCAGTTCTTC. Full variable domain (remainder filled in from reference TRBV5-1 and TRBJ2-1): KAGVTQTPRYLIKTRGQQVTLSCSPISGHRSVSWYQQTPGQGLQFLFEYFSETQRNKGNFPGRFSGRQFSNSRSEMNVSTLELGDSALYLCASSFQRSYNEQFFGPGTRLTVL.

This clonotype has only a few counts. This chain links TRBV5-1 with TRBJ2-3, with TRBD2 as a possible D gene (6 bases). This CDR3 comprises 15 residues. V lost 0 bases, J lost 2 bases, and 10 bases lay in between. The germline V gene has CDR1 SGHRS and CDR2 YFSETQ. CDR3 nucleotide sequence: TGCGCCAGCAGCTTGGCGGACTACGCCACAGATACGCAGTATTTT. This sequence encodes CASSLADYATDTQYF.

This clonotype showed up many times. The chain links TRBV4-2 to TRBJ2-7, with 7 bases matching TRBD1. The V segment lost 3 bases and the J segment 2 bases; nucleotides outside the gene matches: 4. The CDR3 spans 14 residues. The germline V gene has CDR1 LGHNA and CDR2 YNFKEQ. The CDR3 reads CASSQNGQAYEQYF. DNA for the CDR3: TGTGCCAGCAGCCAGAACGGACAGGCCTACGAGCAGTACTTC.

The chain combines TRBV7-2 with TRBJ1-2; D might be TRBD1 (5 bases). Trimming removed 9 bases at V and 2 bases at J, with 13 bases between. Germline V gives CDR1 SGHTA, CDR2 FQGNSA. CDR3 length equals 13 residues. In nucleotides, the CDR3 is TGTGCCAGAAGCCAGGGACGGAACTATGGCTACACCTTC. Amino acid sequence: CARSQGRNYGYTF. Variable domain in full (rest from reference TRBV7-2 and TRBJ1-2): GAGVSQSPSNKVTEKGKDVELRCDPISGHTALYWYRQSLGQGLEFLIYFQGNSAPDKSGLPSDRFSAERTGGSVSTLTIQRTQQEDSAVYLCARSQGRNYGYTFGSGTRLTVV.

This chain links TRBV6-6 with TRBJ1-2, with a tentative D call TRBD1 (6 bases). The CDR3 has 13 residues. V was shortened by 5 bases and J by 4 bases, with 11 bases between the two germline ends. Germline CDR1 reads MNHNY; CDR2 reads SVGAGI (reference sequence). The CDR3 reads CASSTGQRYGYTF. CDR3 coding DNA: TGTGCCAGCAGTACAGGGCAGCGCTATGGCTACACCTTC.

This clonotype turned up a few times. J is TRBJ1-4 and V is TRBV11-2, with D unclear. The CDR3 length is 15 residues. CDR1 and CDR2 (germline): SGHAT, FQNNGV. Trimming stripped 1 base from V and 5 bases from J, with 11 bases between. CDR3 sequence: CASSLVGRTNEKLFF. The CDR3 DNA sequence: TGTGCCAGCAGCTTAGTTGGACGGACGAATGAAAAACTGTTTTTT.

The chain employs TRBV20-1 and TRBJ2-6, with D unclear. The length of the CDR3 is 14 residues. Between the trimmed V and J ends, which lost 5 bases and 0 bases, there was a span of 8 bases. Per germline, CDR1 DFQATT and CDR2 SNEGSKA (reference sequence). CDR3 sequence reads: CSASVYSGANVLTF. The CDR3 DNA reads TGCAGTGCTTCTGTTTACTCTGGGGCCAACGTCCTGACTTTC.

This clonotype occurred a few times. The rearrangement joins TRBV18 to TRBJ2-4; tentatively, D is TRBD1 (5 bases). V lost 3 bases and J lost 7, with 7 bases in between. Germline CDR1 and CDR2: KGHSH and LQKENI. This CDR3 region has 12 residues. CDR3 bases: TGTGCCAGCTCACCCCCAGGGAACATTCAGTACTTC. Protein: CASSPPGNIQYF.

This clonotype was observed a few times. V gene TRBV11-2 combines with J gene TRBJ2-3; D perhaps matches TRBD2 (5 bases). The CDR3 runs 14 residues. V dropped 6 bases and J dropped 3 bases, with 13 bases sitting between them. Looked up from germline, CDR1 is SGHAT and CDR2 is FQNNGV. The CDR3, as DNA: TGTGCCAGCAGGCGACTACTATGGACAGATACGCAGTATTTT. This translates into CASRRLLWTDTQYF.

The CDR3 loop reads CASSQVRVDARYGYTF. The CDR3 nucleotides read TGCGCCAGCAGCCAAGTACGTGTCGACGCTCGCTATGGCTACACCTTC. This chain links TRBV4-1 with TRBJ1-2; D not certain. The germline V gene has CDR1 MGHRA and CDR2 YSYEKL. The CDR3 sequence is 16 residues long. Deletions cut 1 base from V and 4 bases from J, with 16 bases between.

The chain has TRBV6-2 or TRBV6-3 and TRBJ2-7; 8 nucleotides line up with TRBD2. Germline lookup yields CDR1 MNHEY and CDR2 SVGEGT. V was pared by 2 bases and J by 4 bases, with 7 bases of the junction left unmatched. CDR3 length equals 15 residues. The CDR3 DNA reads TGTGCCAGCAGTTACGGCGGGGGGACCGGGTACGAGCAGTACGTC. Its protein product is CASSYGGGTGYEQYV.